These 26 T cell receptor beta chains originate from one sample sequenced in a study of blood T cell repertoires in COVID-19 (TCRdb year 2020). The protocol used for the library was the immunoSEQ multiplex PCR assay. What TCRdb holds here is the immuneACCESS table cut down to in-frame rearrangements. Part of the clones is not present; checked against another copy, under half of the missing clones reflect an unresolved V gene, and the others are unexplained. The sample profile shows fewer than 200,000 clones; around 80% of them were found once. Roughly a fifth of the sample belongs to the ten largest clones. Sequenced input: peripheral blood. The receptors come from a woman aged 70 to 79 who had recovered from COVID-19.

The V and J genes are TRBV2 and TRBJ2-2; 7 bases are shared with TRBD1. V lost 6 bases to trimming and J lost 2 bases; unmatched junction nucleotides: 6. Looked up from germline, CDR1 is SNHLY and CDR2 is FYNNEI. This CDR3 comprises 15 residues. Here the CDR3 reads CASRADRSNTGELFF. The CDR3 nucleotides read TGTGCCAGCAGGGCGGACAGGAGCAACACCGGGGAGCTGTTTTTT.

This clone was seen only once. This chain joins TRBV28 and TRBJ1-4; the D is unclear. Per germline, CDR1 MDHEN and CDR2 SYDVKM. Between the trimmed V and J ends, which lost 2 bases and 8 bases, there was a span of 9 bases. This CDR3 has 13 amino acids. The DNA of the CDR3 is TGTGCCAGCAGTTTAGTCCAATCCGAAAAACTGTTTTTT. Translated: CASSLVQSEKLFF.

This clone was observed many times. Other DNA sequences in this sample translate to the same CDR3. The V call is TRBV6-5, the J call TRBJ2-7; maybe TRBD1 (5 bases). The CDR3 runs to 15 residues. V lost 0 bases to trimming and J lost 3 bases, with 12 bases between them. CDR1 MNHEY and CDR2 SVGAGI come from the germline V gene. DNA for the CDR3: TGTGCCAGCAGTTACTCTCCCCAGGGCGGCTACGAGCAGTACTTC. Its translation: CASSYSPQGGYEQYF.

CDR3 nucleotide sequence: TGCGCCAGCAGCCCCTTTTTGAGGGCTAGCGGGAGCAACTACGAGCAGTACTTC. It specifies CASSPFLRASGSNYEQYF. This chain links TRBV5-1 with TRBJ2-7, with 10 nucleotides matching TRBD2. Trimming took 4 bases from V and 3 from J; bases not matched to a gene: 16. This CDR3 region has 18 residues. CDR1 is SGHRS and CDR2 is YFSETQ in the germline V gene. The full variable domain, rest sourced from reference TRBV5-1 and TRBJ2-7, is KAGVTQTPRYLIKTRGQQVTLSCSPISGHRSVSWYQQTPGQGLQFLFEYFSETQRNKGNFPGRFSGRQFSNSRSEMNVSTLELGDSALYLCASSPFLRASGSNYEQYFGPGTRLTVT.

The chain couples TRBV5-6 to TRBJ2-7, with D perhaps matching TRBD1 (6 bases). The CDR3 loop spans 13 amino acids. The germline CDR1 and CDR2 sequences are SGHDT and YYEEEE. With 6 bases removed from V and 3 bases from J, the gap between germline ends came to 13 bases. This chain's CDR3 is CASITRGHYEQYF. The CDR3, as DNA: TGTGCCAGCATCACGAGGGGACACTACGAGCAGTACTTC.

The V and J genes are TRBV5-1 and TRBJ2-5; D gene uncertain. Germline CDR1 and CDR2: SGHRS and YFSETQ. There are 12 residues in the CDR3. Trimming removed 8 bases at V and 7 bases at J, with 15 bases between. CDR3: CARAAAVRTQYF. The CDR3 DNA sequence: TGCGCCAGGGCCGCCGCGGTCAGGACCCAGTACTTC. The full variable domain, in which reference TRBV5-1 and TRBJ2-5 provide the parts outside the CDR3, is KAGVTQTPRYLIKTRGQQVTLSCSPISGHRSVSWYQQTPGQGLQFLFEYFSETQRNKGNFPGRFSGRQFSNSRSEMNVSTLELGDSALYLCARAAAVRTQYFGPGTRLLVL.

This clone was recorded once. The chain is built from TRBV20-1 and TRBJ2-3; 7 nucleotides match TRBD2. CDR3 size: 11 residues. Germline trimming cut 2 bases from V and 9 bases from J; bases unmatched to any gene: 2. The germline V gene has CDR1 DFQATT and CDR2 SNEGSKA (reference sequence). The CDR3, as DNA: TGCAGTGCTAGACTAGCGGAGACGCAGTATTTT. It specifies CSARLAETQYF.

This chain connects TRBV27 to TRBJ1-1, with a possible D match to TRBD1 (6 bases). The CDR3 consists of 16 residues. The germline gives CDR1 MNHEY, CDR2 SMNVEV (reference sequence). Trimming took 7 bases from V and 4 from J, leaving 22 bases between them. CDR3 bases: TGTGCCAGCACGAGGGCCCTTGGTGGGGGCCGCACTGAAGCTTTCTTT. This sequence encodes CASTRALGGGRTEAFF.

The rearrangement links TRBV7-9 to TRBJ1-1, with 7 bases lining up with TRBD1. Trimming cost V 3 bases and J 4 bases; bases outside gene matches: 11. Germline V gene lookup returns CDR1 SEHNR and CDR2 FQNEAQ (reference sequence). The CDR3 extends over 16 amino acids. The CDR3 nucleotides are TGTGCCAGCAGCTTGGCCACAGGGGAAGGGGGCACTGAAGCTTTCTTT. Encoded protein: CASSLATGEGGTEAFF.

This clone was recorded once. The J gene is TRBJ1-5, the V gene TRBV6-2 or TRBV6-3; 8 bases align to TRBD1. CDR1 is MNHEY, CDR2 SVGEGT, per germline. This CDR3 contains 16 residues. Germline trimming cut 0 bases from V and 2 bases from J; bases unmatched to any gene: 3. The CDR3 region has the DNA TGTGCCAGCAGTTACTCGATGGGACAGGGCAATCAGCCCCAGCATTTT. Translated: CASSYSMGQGNQPQHF.

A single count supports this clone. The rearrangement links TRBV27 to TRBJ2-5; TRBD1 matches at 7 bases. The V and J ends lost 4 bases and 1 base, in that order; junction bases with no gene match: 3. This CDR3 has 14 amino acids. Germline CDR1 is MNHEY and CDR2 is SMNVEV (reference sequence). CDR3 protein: CASSSHRGQETQYF. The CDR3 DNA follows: TGTGCCAGCAGTTCCCACAGGGGCCAAGAGACCCAGTACTTC.

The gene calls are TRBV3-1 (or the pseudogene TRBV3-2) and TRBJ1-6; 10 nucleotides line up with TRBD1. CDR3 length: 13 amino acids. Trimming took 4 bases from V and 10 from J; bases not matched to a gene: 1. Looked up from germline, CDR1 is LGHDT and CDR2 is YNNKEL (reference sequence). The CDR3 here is CASSLTGGSPLHF. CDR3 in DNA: TGTGCCAGCAGCCTGACAGGGGGCTCACCCCTCCACTTT.

CDR3: CASSQGTGGGYGYTF. The CDR3 nucleotides are TGCGCCAGCAGCCAAGGGACAGGGGGTGGCTATGGCTACACCTTC. J is TRBJ1-2 and V is TRBV5-1; 11 nucleotides line up with TRBD1. The CDR3 runs 15 residues. V was clipped by 4 bases and J by 4 bases; unmatched bases: 6. CDR1 and CDR2 from the germline V gene are SGHRS and YFSETQ. Based on the CDR3 plus reference TRBV5-1 and TRBJ1-2, the full variable domain is KAGVTQTPRYLIKTRGQQVTLSCSPISGHRSVSWYQQTPGQGLQFLFEYFSETQRNKGNFPGRFSGRQFSNSRSEMNVSTLELGDSALYLCASSQGTGGGYGYTFGSGTRLTVV.

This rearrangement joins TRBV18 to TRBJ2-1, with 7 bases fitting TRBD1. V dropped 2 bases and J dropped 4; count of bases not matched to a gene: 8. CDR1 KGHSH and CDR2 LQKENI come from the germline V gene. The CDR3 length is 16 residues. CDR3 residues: CASSPYSEGAYNEQFF. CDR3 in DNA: TGTGCCAGCTCACCATATAGTGAGGGGGCGTACAATGAGCAGTTCTTC.

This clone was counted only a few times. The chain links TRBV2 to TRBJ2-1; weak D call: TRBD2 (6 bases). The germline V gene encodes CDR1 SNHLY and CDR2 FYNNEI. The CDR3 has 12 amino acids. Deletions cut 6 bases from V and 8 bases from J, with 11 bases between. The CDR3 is CASSGGEDEQFF. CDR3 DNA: TGTGCCAGCAGCGGGGGTGAGGATGAGCAGTTCTTC.

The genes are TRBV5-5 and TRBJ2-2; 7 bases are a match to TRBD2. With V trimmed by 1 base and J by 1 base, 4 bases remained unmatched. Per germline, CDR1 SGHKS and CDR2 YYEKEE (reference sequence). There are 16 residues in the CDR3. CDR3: CASSLLGGENTGELFF. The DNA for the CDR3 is TGTGCCAGCAGCTTGTTGGGAGGGGAGAACACCGGGGAGCTGTTTTTT.

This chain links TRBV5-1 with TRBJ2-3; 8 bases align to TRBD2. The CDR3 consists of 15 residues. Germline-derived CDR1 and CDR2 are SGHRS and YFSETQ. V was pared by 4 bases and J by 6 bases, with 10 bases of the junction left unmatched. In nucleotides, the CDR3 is TGCGCCAGCAGCCCTAACAGCGGGAGTTTTGATACGCAGTATTTT. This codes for CASSPNSGSFDTQYF.

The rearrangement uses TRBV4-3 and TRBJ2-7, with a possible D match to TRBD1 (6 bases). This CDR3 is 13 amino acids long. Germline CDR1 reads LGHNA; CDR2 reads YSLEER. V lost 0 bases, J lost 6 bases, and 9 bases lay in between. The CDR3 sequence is CASSQDRGFEQYF. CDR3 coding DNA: TGCGCCAGCAGCCAAGATAGGGGGTTCGAGCAGTACTTC.

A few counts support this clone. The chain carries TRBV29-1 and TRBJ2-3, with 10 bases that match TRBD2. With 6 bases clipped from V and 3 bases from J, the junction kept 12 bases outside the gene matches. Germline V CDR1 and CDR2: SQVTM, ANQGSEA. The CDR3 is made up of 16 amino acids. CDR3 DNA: TGCAGCGTCCCTAGCGGGAGTAGCCTGAGTACAGATACGCAGTATTTT. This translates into CSVPSGSSLSTDTQYF.

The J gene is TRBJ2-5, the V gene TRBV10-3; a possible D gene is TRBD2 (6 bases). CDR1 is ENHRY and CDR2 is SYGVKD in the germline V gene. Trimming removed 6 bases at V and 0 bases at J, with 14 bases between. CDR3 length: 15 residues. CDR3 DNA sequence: TGTGCCATCAGGGGGGGTAGCGGACACCAAGAGACCCAGTACTTC. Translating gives CAIRGGSGHQETQYF.

This CDR3 is CASSYLNQPQHF. For the CDR3, the DNA is TGTGCCAGCAGCTATTTAAATCAGCCCCAGCATTTT. V usage is TRBV12-3 or TRBV12-4 and J usage is TRBJ1-5; D gene uncertain. This CDR3 has 12 amino acids. Deletions cut 6 bases from V and 4 bases from J, with 7 bases between.

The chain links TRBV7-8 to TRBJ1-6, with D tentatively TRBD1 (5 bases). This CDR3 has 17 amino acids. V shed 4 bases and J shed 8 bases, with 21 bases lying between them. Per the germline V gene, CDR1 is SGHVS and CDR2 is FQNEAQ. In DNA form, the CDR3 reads TGTGCCAGCAGCTCCGGGGCGGCGGGAGGATTGTATTCACCCCTCCACTTT. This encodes CASSSGAAGGLYSPLHF.

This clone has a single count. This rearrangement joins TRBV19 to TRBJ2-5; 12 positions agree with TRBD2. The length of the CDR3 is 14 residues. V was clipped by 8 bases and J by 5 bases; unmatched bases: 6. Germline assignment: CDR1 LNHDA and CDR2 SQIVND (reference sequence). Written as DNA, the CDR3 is TGTGCCAGTTCTAGCGGGGGGGCCGATGAGACCCAGTACTTC. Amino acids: CASSSGGADETQYF.

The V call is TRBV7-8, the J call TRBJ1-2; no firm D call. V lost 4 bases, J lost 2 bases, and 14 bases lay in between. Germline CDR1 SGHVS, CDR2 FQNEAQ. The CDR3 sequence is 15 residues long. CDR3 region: CASSSVRAGNYGYTF. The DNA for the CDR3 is TGTGCCAGCAGCTCGGTGAGGGCAGGCAACTATGGCTACACCTTC.

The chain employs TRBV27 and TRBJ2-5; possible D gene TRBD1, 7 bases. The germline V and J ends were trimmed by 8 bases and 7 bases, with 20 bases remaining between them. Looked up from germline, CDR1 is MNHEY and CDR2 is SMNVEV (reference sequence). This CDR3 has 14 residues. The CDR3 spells CASWAGGRSGTQYF. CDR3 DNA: TGTGCCAGCTGGGCAGGGGGGCGCTCCGGGACCCAGTACTTC.

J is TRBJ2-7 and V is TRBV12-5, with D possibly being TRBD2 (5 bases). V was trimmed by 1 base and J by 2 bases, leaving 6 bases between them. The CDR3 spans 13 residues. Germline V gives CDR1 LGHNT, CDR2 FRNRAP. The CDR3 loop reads CASGLAGTYEQYF. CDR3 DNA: TGTGCTAGTGGTTTGGCGGGAACCTACGAGCAGTACTTC.